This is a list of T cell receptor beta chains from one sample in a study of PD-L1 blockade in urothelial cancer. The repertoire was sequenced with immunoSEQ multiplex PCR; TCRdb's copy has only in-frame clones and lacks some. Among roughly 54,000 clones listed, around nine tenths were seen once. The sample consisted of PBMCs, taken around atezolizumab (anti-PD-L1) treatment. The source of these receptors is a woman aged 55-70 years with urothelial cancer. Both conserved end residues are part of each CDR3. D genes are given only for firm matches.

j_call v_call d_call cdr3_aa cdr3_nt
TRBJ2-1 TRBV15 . CATSRDSHLYNEQFF TGTGCCACCAGCAGAGATAGCCACCTTTACAATGAGCAGTTCTTC
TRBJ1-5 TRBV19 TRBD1 CASSGTGNQPQHF TGTGCCAGTAGTGGGACAGGGAATCAGCCCCAGCATTTT
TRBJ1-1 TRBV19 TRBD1 CASSPWDRQNTEAFF TGTGCCAGTAGTCCCTGGGACAGGCAGAACACTGAAGCTTTCTTT
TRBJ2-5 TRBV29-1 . CSVERGETQYF TGCAGCGTTGAACGCGGGGAGACCCAGTACTTC
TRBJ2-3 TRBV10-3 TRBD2 CAISGGLGSGGASTDTQYF TGTGCCATCAGCGGGGGACTGGGAAGCGGGGGGGCGAGCACAGATACGCAGTATTTT
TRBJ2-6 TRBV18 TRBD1 CASSPPGQGVSGANVLTF TGTGCCAGCTCACCTCCGGGACAGGGGGTCTCTGGGGCCAACGTCCTGACTTTC
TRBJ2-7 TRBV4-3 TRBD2 CASSRTSGGEYGQYF TGCGCCAGCAGCCGTACTAGCGGGGGGGAATACGGGCAGTACTTC
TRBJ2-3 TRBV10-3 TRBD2 CAIRGTSGDDTQYF TGTGCCATCAGGGGGACTAGCGGGGACGATACGCAGTATTTT
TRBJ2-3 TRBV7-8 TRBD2 CASSLRLAGTDTQYF TGTGCCAGCAGCTTACGGCTAGCGGGAACAGATACGCAGTATTTT
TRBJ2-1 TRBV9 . CASSAPPGYEQFF TGTGCCAGCAGCGCACCCCCAGGGTATGAGCAGTTCTTC
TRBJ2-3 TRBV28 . CASSRRGLTDTQYF TGTGCCAGCAGTAGAAGGGGTTTGACAGATACGCAGTATTTT
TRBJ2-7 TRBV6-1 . CASSVLQGEQYF TGTGCCAGCAGTGTTCTCCAGGGGGAGCAGTACTTC
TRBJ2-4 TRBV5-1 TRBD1 CASSLVRPRGLNIQYF TGCGCCAGCAGCTTGGTAAGACCAAGGGGGCTGAACATTCAGTACTTC
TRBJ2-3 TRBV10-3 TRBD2 CAIKQTSRTDTQYF TGTGCCATAAAACAGACTAGCCGCACAGATACGCAGTATTTT
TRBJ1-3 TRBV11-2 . CASSSSPGGNTIYF TGTGCCAGCAGCTCCTCGCCCGGGGGAAACACCATATATTTT
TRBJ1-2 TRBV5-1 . CASSPSGGAYGYTF TGCGCCAGCAGCCCCTCGGGAGGCGCCTATGGCTACACCTTC
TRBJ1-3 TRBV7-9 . CASSAGASSGNTIYF TGTGCCAGCAGCGCAGGGGCCAGCTCTGGAAACACCATATATTTT
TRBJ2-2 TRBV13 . CASSLEGGGGLNTGELFF TGTGCCAGCAGCTTAGAAGGCGGCGGGGGCCTTAACACCGGGGAGCTGTTTTTT
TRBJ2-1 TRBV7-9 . CASSSRRDYNEQFF TGTGCCAGCAGCTCCCGACGGGACTACAATGAGCAGTTCTTC
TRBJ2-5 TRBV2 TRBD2 CASTQAGAGGGTQYF TGTGCCAGCACCCAAGCGGGGGCGGGAGGCGGGACCCAGTACTTC
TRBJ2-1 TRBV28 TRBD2 CASSFRTSRLSSYNEQFF TGTGCCAGCAGTTTCCGGACTAGCCGTCTGAGCTCCTACAATGAGCAGTTCTTC
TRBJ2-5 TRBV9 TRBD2 CASSVQAGEEETQYF TGTGCCAGCAGCGTACAGGCGGGGGAGGAGGAGACCCAGTACTTC
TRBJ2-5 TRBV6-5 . CASRSVRGETQYF TGTGCCAGCAGGAGCGTACGGGGGGAGACCCAGTACTTC
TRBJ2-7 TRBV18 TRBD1 CASSLGQGRAYEQYF TGTGCCAGCTCACTTGGACAGGGGCGCGCCTACGAGCAGTACTTC
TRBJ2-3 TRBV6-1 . CASSEAPSGADTQYF TGTGCCAGCAGTGAAGCGCCAAGCGGCGCAGATACGCAGTATTTT
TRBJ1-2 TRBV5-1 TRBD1 CASSFGDRTNYGYTF TGCGCCAGCAGCTTCGGGGACAGAACTAACTATGGCTACACCTTC
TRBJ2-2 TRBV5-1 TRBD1 CASSLLRDSGLFF TGCGCCAGCAGCTTGCTCCGGGACAGTGGGCTGTTTTTT
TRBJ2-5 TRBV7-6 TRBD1 CASSRTGGRETQYF TGTGCCAGCAGCCGGACAGGGGGCAGGGAGACCCAGTACTTC
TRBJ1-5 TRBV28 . CASSFLGAQGNNQPQHF TGTGCCAGCAGTTTCTTAGGGGCGCAGGGCAACAATCAGCCCCAGCATTTT
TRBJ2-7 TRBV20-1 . CSARQGYEQYF TGCAGTGCTAGACAGGGTTACGAGCAGTACTTC
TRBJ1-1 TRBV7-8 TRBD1 CASSFGGRGQGTEAFF TGTGCCAGCAGCTTCGGGGGCAGGGGGCAGGGGACTGAAGCTTTCTTT
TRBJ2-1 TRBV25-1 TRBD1 CASTLTGVSYNEQFF TGTGCCAGCACCCTGACAGGGGTCTCCTACAATGAGCAGTTCTTC
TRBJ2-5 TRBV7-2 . CASSRSQEETQYF TGTGCCAGCAGCCGAAGCCAAGAAGAGACCCAGTACTTC
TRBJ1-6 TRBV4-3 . CASSQLTGFESPLHF TGCGCCAGCAGCCAACTAACAGGCTTCGAATCACCCCTCCACTTT
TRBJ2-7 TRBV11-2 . CASSLERFYEQYF TGTGCCAGCAGCTTAGAGAGGTTCTACGAGCAGTACTTC
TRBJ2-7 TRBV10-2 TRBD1 CASSSDRGPHEQYF TGCGCCAGCAGCTCGGACAGGGGCCCACACGAGCAGTACTTC
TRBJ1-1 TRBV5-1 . CASSSQGYEDTEAFF TGCGCCAGCAGCTCCCAGGGATACGAGGACACTGAAGCTTTCTTT
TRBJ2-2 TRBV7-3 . CASSLLLTGWSTGELFF TGTGCCAGCAGCTTACTGCTTACAGGGTGGAGCACCGGGGAGCTGTTTTTT
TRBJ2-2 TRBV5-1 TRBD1 CASSSIQGAGELFF TGCGCCAGCAGCTCCATCCAGGGGGCCGGGGAGCTGTTTTTT
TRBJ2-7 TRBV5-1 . CASSFQISYEQYF TGCGCCAGCAGCTTTCAGATATCCTACGAGCAGTACTTC
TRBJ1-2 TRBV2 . CASSEYEDSNYGYTF TGTGCCAGCAGTGAATACGAAGACAGTAACTATGGCTACACCTTC
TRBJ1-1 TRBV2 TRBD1 CASSPPGTGGVGTEAFF TGTGCCAGCAGTCCACCCGGGACAGGGGGAGTGGGCACTGAAGCTTTCTTT
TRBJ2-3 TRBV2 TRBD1 CASSPTGGTDTQYF TGTGCCAGCAGTCCCACAGGGGGCACAGATACGCAGTATTTT
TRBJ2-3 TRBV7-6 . CASSSTLDTQYF TGTGCCAGCAGCTCCACTCTGGATACGCAGTATTTT
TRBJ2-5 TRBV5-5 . CASSLQQETQYF TGTGCCAGCAGCTTGCAGCAAGAGACCCAGTACTTC
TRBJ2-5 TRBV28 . CASRAGRPQGAQYF TGTGCCAGCAGAGCCGGACGGCCCCAAGGGGCCCAGTACTTC
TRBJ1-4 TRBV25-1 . CAAQGKLSEKLFF TGTGCGGCTCAGGGTAAACTAAGTGAAAAACTGTTTTTT
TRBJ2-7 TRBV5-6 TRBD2 CASSRGPAGFNYEQYF TGTGCCAGCTCCCGAGGGCCAGCGGGATTCAACTACGAGCAGTACTTC
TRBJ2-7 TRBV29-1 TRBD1 CSVEGQGAVSYEQYF TGCAGCGTTGAAGGACAGGGGGCTGTTTCCTACGAGCAGTACTTC
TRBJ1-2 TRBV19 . CASSDRRDIIDGYTF TGTGCCAGTAGTGACCGCCGGGACATAATTGATGGCTACACCTTC